This T cell receptor (beta chain) appears in the sequencing data of a study of T cell responses to AZD1222 COVID-19 vaccine. Findings and caveats of the study: Donors were mostly white British, more females; clonal diversity possibly underestimated.

Looked up from germline, CDR1 is GTSNPN and CDR2 is SVGIG (reference sequence). This CDR3 has 13 residues. V lost 7 bases, J lost 6 bases, and 13 bases lay in between. To note about this clone: Antigen: not known.

Only in-frame clones appear in the TCRdb table, and some are missing; sequencing was by immunoSEQ multiplex PCR. The sample records approximately 64,000 clones, 84% being singletons. The clonotype was recovered from an adult in good health. Sequences were derived from peripheral blood, sampled on day 0 of AZD1222 vaccination. V usage is TRBV30 and J usage is TRBJ1-6, with D perhaps TRBD1 (6 bases). Written as DNA, the CDR3 is TGTGCCTTCACGACAGGCGTTAATTCACCCCTCCACTTT. This gives the protein CAFTTGVNSPLHF.